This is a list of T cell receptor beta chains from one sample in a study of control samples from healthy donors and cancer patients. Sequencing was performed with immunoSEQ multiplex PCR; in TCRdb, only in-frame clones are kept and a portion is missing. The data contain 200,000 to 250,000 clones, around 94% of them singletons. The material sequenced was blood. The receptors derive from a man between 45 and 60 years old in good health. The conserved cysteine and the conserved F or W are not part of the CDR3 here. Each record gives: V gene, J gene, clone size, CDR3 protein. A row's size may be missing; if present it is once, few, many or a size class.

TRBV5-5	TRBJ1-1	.	ASSPVGSQNTEAF
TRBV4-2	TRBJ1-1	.	ASSQVPDEAF
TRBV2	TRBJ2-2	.	ASSGQGAGGELF
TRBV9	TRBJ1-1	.	ASSVGTANTEAF
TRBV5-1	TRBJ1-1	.	ASSTGQGFTEAF
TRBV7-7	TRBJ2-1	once	ASSLEQGNEQF
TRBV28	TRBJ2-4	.	AISRDREAKNIQY
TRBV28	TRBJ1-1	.	ASSSSRPEAF
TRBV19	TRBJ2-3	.	ASSPWTGGLSNTQY
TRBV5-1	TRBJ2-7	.	ASRPGQGYYEQY
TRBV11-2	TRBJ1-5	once	ASSPGTNSNQPQH
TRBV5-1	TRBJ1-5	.	ASSLMTGGNQPQH
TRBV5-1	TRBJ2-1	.	ASSLEGTVYNEQF
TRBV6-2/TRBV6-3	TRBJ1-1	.	ASSYLLNTEAF
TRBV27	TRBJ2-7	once	ASTLRAGISYEQY
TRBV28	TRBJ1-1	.	ASTRPYDRALGEAF
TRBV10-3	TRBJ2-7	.	AISDGKWEQY
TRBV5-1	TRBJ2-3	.	ASSPTSKGTDTQY
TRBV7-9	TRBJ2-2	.	ASSRGLAGGPTDGELF
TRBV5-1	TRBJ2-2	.	ASSFTGTNTGELF
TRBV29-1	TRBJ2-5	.	GGGSETQY
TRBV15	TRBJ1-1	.	ATSRDPSLNTEAF
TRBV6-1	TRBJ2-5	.	ASSDLQGPQETQY
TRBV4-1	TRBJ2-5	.	ASSQGGQTGPKETQY
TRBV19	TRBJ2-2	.	ASNGVPGLAINTGELF
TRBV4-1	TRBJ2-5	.	ASSHLTSGGPGGVLQY
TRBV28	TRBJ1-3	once	ASSLKIGGARGNTIY
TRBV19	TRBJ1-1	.	ASREGTMPLNTEAF
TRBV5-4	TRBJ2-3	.	ASSLGTRGDRTDTQY
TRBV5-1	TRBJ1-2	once	ASSLVGTGGHGYT
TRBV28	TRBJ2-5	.	ASTPAGGIETQY
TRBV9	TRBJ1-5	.	ASSVGSNSNQPQH
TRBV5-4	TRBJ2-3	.	ASSFSGSTDTQY
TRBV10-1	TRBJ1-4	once	ASGVLPSMKEKLF
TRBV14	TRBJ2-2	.	ASSQAPTSANTGELF
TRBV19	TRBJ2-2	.	ASSMGITGELF
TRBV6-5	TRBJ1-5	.	ASSREQGSGQPQH
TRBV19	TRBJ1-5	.	ASLATGGRIQPQH
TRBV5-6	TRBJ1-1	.	ASSAGWRDALNTEAF
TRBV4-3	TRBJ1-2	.	ASSQWLRADGYT
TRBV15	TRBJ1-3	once	ATSRDGGPGAGNTIY
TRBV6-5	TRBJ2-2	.	ASSYSMNTGELF
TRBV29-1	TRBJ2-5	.	SVEGVETQY
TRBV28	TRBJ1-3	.	ASSLSDRGSGNTIY
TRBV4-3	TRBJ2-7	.	ASSQQRGDEQY
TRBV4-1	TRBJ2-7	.	ASSPFRGSEQY
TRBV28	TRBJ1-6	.	ASSSDRSSYNSPLH
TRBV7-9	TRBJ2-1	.	ASSFPHSGDEQF
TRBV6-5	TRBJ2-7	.	ASRGPGSYEQY
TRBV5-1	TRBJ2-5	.	ASTRGDQETQY
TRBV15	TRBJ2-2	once	ATGVTITNTGELF
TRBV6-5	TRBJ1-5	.	ASSYSRGEPQH
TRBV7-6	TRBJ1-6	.	ASSSFGTGRHSPLH
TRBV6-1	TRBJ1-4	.	ASSAYRPSTNEKLF
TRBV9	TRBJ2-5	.	ASSRTNQETQY